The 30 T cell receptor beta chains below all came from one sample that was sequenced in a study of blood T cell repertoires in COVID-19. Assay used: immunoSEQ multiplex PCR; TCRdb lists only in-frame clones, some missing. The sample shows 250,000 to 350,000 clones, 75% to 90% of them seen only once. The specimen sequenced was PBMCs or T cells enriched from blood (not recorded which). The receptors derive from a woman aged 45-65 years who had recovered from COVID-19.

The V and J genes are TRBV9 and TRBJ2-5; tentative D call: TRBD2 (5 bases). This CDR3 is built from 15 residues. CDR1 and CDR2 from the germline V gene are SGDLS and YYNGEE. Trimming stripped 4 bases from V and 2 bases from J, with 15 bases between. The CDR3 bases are TGTGCCAGCAGCCCGGAAGGCAGAGGGCAAGAGACCCAGTACTTC. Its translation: CASSPEGRGQETQYF.

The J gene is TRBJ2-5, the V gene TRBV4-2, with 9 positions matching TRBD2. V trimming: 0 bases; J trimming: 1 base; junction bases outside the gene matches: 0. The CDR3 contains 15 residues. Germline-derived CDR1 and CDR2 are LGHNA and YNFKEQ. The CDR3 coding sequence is TGTGCCAGCAGCCAAGAGCGGGGGGGCCAAGAGACCCAGTACTTC. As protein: CASSQERGGQETQYF.

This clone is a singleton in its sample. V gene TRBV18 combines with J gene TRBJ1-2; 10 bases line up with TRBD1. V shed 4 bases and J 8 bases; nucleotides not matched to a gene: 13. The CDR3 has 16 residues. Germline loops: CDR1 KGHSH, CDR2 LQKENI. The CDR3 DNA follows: TGTGCCAGCTCACGAGACGTAACCGGGACAGGGGACGGCTACACCTTC. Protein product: CASSRDVTGTGDGYTF.

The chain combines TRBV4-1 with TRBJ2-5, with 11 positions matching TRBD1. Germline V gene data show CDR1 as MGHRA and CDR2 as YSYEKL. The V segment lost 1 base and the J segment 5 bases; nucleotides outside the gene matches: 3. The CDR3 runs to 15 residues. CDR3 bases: TGCGCCAGCAGCCAAGGGACAGGGGGCGAGGAGACCCAGTACTTC. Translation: CASSQGTGGEETQYF.

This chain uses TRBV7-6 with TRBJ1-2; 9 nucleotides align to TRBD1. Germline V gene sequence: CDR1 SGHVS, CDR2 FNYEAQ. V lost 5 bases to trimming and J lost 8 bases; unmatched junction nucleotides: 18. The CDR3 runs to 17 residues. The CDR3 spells CASSPRRGQGVLKGYTF. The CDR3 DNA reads TGTGCCAGCAGCCCTAGGAGGGGACAGGGCGTATTGAAGGGCTACACCTTC.

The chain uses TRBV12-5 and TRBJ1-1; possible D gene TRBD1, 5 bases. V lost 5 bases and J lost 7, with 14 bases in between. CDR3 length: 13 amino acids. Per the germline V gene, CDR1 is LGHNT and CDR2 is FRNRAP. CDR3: CASGRQGGLEAFF. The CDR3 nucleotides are TGTGCTAGTGGTCGTCAGGGCGGCCTTGAAGCTTTCTTT. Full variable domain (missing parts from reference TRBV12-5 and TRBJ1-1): DARVTQTPRHKVTEMGQEVTMRCQPILGHNTVFWYRQTMMQGLELLAYFRNRAPLDDSGMPKDRFSAEMPDATLATLKIQPSEPRDSAVYFCASGRQGGLEAFFGQGTRLTVV.

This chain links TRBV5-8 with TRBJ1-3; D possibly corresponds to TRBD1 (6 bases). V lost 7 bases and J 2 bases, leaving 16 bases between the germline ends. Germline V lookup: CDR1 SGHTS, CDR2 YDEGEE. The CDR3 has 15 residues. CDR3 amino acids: CASYLQGTAGNTIYF. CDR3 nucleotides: TGTGCCAGCTACTTACAGGGTACAGCTGGAAACACCATATATTTT.

In nucleotides, the CDR3 is TGTGCCACCAGGACTATTCCCAATGAGCAGTTCTTC. Translated, it gives CATRTIPNEQFF. The J gene is TRBJ2-1, the V gene TRBV15, with D possibly matching TRBD2 (5 bases). Germline CDR1 LNHNV, CDR2 YYDKDF (reference sequence). The CDR3 totals 12 residues. Trimming removed 6 bases from V and 6 bases from J, with 9 bases in between. The whole variable domain, filled in from reference TRBV15 and TRBJ2-1, reads DAMVIQNPRYQVTQFGKPVTLSCSQTLNHNVMYWYQQKSSQAPKLLFHYYDKDFNNEADTPDNFQSRRPNTSFCFLDIRSPGLGDTAMYLCATRTIPNEQFFGPGTRLTVL.

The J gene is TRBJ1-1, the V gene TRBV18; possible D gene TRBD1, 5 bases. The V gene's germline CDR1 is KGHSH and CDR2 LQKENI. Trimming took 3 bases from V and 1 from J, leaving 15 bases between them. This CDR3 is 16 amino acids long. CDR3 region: CASSPLIGGTNTEAFF. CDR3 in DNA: TGTGCCAGCTCACCTCTCATTGGGGGGACGAACACTGAAGCTTTCTTT. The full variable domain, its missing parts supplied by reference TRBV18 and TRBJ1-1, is NAGVMQNPRHLVRRRGQEARLRCSPMKGHSHVYWYRQLPEEGLKFMVYLQKENIIDESGMPKERFSAEFPKEGPSILRIQQVVRGDSAAYFCASSPLIGGTNTEAFFGQGTRLTVV.

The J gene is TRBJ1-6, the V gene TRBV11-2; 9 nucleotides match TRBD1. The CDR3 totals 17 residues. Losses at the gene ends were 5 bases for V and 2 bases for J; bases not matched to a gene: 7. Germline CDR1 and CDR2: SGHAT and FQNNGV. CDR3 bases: TGTGCCAGCAGCCGGGACAGGGCTATTACCTATAATTCACCCCTCCACTTT. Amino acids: CASSRDRAITYNSPLHF.

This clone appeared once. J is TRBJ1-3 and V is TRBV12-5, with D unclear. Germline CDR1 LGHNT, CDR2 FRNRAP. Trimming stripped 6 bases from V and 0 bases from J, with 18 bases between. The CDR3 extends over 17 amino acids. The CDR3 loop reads CASGTPHPGVSGNTIYF. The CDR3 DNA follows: TGTGCTAGTGGCACCCCCCACCCGGGAGTCTCTGGAAACACCATATATTTT.

CDR3 sequence: CASSGSIQRGADEQYF. DNA for the CDR3: TGTGCCAGCAGTGGGAGCATCCAGCGGGGGGCCGACGAGCAGTACTTC. The chain combines TRBV2 with TRBJ2-7, with TRBD2 identical over 9 bases. Per germline, CDR1 SNHLY and CDR2 FYNNEI. This CDR3 is 16 amino acids long. Trimming removed 4 bases from V and 5 bases from J; junction bases left unmatched: 12.

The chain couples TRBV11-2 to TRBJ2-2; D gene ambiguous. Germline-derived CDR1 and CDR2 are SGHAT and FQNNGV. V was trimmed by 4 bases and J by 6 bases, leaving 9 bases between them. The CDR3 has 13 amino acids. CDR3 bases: TGTGCCAGCAGCTCAGGTGGCCCCGGGGAGCTGTTTTTT. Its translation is CASSSGGPGELFF.

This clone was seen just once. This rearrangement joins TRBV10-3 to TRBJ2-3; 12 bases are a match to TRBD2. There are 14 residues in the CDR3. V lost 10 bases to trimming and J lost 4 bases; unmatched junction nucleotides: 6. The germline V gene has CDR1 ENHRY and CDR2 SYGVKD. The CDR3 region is CATRLAGAPDTQYF. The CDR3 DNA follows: TGTGCCACGCGACTAGCGGGGGCCCCAGATACGCAGTATTTT.

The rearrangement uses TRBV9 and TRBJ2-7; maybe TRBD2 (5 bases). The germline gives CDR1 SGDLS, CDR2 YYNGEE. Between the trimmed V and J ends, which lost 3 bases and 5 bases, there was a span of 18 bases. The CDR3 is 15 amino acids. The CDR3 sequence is CASSENGVPLDEQYF. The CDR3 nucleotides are TGTGCCAGCAGCGAGAACGGGGTCCCGTTGGACGAGCAGTACTTC.

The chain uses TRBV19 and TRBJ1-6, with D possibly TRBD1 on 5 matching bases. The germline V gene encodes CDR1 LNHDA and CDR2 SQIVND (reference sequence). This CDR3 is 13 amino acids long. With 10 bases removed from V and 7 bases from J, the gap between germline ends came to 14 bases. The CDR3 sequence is CATRGTWNSPLHF. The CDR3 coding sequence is TGTGCCACCCGGGGGACGTGGAATTCACCCCTCCACTTT.

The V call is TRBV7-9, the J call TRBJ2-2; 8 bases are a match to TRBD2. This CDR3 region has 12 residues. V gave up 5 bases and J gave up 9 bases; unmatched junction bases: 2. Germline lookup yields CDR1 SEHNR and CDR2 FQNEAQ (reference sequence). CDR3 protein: CASSREGRELFF. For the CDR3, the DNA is TGTGCCAGCAGCCGGGAGGGCCGGGAGCTGTTTTTT.

In DNA, the CDR3 is TGTGCCAGCAGTTTAAGCGGGTCGGCGACAGGGGGTCGATCACCCCTCCACTTT. Its translation is CASSLSGSATGGRSPLHF. The chain has TRBV27 and TRBJ1-6; 9 bases agree with TRBD1. The length of the CDR3 is 18 residues. Germline loops: CDR1 MNHEY, CDR2 SMNVEV (reference sequence). V shed 2 bases, J shed 10 bases, and the junction held 15 bases outside the gene matches.

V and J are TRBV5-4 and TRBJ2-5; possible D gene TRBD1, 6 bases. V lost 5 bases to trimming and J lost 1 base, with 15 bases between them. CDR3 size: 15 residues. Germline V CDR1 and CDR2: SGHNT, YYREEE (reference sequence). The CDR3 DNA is TGTGCCAGCAGGGGACACGAAACTGCCCAAGAGACCCAGTACTTC. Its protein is CASRGHETAQETQYF.

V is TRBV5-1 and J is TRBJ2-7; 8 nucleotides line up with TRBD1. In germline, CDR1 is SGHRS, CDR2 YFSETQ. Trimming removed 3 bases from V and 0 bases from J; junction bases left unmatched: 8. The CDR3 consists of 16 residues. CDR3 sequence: CASSSPGTGRSYEQYF. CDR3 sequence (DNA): TGCGCCAGCAGCTCACCAGGGACAGGACGCTCCTACGAGCAGTACTTC.

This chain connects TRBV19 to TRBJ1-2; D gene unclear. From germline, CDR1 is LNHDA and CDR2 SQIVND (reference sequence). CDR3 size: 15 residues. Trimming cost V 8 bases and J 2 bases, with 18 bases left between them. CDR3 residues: CASLSGSGENYGYTF. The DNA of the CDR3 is TGTGCCAGTTTATCGGGGTCCGGAGAGAACTATGGCTACACCTTC.

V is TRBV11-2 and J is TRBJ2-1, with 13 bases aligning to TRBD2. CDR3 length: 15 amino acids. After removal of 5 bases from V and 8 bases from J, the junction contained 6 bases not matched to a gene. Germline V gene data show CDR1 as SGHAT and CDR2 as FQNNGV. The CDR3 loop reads CASSAGLAGVDEQFF. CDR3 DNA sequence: TGTGCCAGCAGCGCCGGACTAGCGGGAGTCGATGAGCAGTTCTTC.

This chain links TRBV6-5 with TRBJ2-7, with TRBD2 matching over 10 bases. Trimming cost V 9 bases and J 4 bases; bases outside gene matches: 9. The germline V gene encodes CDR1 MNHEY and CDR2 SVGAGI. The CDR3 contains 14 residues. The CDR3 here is CASNSGGLAYEQYF. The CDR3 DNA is TGTGCCAGTAATAGCGGGGGGTTAGCGTACGAGCAGTACTTC.

The CDR3 bases are TGTGCCAGCAGTGCGGTAGCCTACGAGCAGTACTTC. Its protein is CASSAVAYEQYF. The gene calls are TRBV12-3 or TRBV12-4 and TRBJ2-7; D unclear. CDR3 size: 12 residues. V was trimmed by 5 bases and J by 2 bases, leaving 7 bases between them.

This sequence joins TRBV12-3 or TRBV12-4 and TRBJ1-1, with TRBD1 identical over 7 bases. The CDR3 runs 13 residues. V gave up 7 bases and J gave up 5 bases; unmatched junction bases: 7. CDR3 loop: CASIPTGTTEAFF. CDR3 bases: TGTGCCAGCATCCCGACAGGGACTACTGAAGCTTTCTTT.

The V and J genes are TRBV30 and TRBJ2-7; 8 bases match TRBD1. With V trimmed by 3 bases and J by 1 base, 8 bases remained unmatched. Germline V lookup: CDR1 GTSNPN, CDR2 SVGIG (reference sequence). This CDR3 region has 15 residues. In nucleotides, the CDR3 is TGTGCCTGGAGGATGCAGGGGGCTACTTCCTACGAGCAGTACTTC. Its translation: CAWRMQGATSYEQYF.

CDR3 DNA: TGCGCCAGCAGCTTGCAGGGTAATCAGCCCCAGCATTTT. Translating gives CASSLQGNQPQHF. The chain carries TRBV5-1 and TRBJ1-5; weak D call: TRBD1 (5 bases). Between the trimmed V and J ends, which lost 1 base and 4 bases, there was a span of 6 bases. Germline V lookup: CDR1 SGHRS, CDR2 YFSETQ. CDR3 length equals 13 residues.

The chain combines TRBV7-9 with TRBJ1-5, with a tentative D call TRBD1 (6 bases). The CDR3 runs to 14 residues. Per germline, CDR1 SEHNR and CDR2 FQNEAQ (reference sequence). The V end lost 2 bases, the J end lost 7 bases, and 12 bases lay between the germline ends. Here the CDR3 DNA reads TGTGCCAGCAGCTTAACAGGGCGAGAGCAGCCCCAGCATTTT. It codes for CASSLTGREQPQHF.

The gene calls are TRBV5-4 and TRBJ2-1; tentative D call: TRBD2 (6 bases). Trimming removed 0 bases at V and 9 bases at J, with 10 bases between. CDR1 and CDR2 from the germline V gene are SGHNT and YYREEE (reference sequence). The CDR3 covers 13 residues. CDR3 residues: CASSLEGLGEQFF. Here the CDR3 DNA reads TGTGCCAGCAGCTTGGAGGGACTGGGTGAGCAGTTCTTC.

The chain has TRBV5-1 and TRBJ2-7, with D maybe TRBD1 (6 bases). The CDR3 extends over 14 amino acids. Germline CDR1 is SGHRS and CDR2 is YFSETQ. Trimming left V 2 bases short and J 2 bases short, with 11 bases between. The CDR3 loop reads CASSLQGYAYEQYF. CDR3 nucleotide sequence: TGCGCCAGCAGCTTACAGGGCTATGCCTACGAGCAGTACTTC.